The 16 T cell receptor beta chains listed next were all sequenced from one sample in a study of blood T cell repertoires in COVID-19 (dated by TCRdb to 2019 to 2021). Library construction relied on the immunoSEQ multiplex PCR assay. Imported from immuneACCESS, the table was reduced by TCRdb to in-frame sequences with V and J called. These copies leave out some clones; in studies compared against another copy, an unresolved V gene accounts for under half, and the cause of the remainder is not known. The sample contains about 280,000 clones, 75% to 90% of them found a single time. The ten largest clones capture 2% to 2.5% of the sample. Sequenced: peripheral blood. The receptor set was obtained from a man aged 50-59 years with acute or convalescent COVID-19.

The rearrangement links TRBV5-4 to TRBJ2-4; 8 positions agree with TRBD1. The length of the CDR3 is 17 residues. V lost 2 bases to trimming and J lost 5 bases; unmatched junction nucleotides: 12. The germline gives CDR1 SGHNT, CDR2 YYREEE (reference sequence). Here the CDR3 reads CASSFRGQVGLQNIQYF. Written as DNA, the CDR3 is TGTGCCAGCAGCTTCCGGGGACAGGTGGGATTGCAAAACATTCAGTACTTC.

The chain employs TRBV2 and TRBJ2-1; the D gene is possibly TRBD2 (5 bases). Germline V gene data show CDR1 as SNHLY and CDR2 as FYNNEI. The CDR3 is made up of 14 amino acids. The germline V and J ends were trimmed by 7 bases and 8 bases, with 18 bases remaining between them. For the CDR3, the DNA is TGTGCCAGCATAAATCTGGCGGAGAGGGATGAGCAGTTCTTC. Its translation is CASINLAERDEQFF.

CDR3 amino acids: CASASTGANEQFF. The CDR3 DNA follows: TGTGCCAGCGCTTCCACAGGGGCCAATGAGCAGTTCTTC. This chain uses TRBV2 with TRBJ2-1, with 7 bases matching TRBD1. Germline V lookup: CDR1 SNHLY, CDR2 FYNNEI. V lost 8 bases and J lost 6; bases outside the gene matches: 7. The CDR3 runs 13 residues.

The chain recombines TRBV3-1 (or the pseudogene TRBV3-2) with TRBJ1-1, with D perhaps TRBD1 (6 bases). V was shortened by 3 bases and J by 5 bases, with 16 bases between the two germline ends. There are 15 residues in the CDR3. The V gene's germline CDR1 is LGHDT and CDR2 YNNKEL (reference sequence). The CDR3 sequence: CASSHLGGAVTEAFF. The CDR3 DNA reads as TGTGCCAGCAGCCACCTCGGGGGGGCTGTAACTGAAGCTTTCTTT.

This sequence joins TRBV19 and TRBJ1-5; tentative D call: TRBD1 (5 bases). The germline V gene has CDR1 LNHDA and CDR2 SQIVND (reference sequence). This CDR3 contains 12 residues. Trimming took off 1 base at V and 11 bases at J, with 9 bases between the two ends. The CDR3 DNA reads TGTGCCAGTAGTATAGTGGGGCAGGCCCAGCATTTT. It translates to CASSIVGQAQHF.

The chain employs TRBV2 and TRBJ1-3; TRBD1 might be the D (6 bases). This CDR3 contains 13 residues. CDR1 SNHLY and CDR2 FYNNEI come from the germline V gene. V was trimmed by 11 bases and J by 2 bases, leaving 13 bases between them. CDR3 amino acids: CAGFWGPGNTIYF. The CDR3 nucleotides read TGTGCCGGTTTCTGGGGGCCTGGAAACACCATATATTTT.

The gene calls are TRBV19 and TRBJ1-6, with D maybe TRBD1 (6 bases). The V and J ends lost 8 bases and 4 bases respectively, with 9 bases between them. This CDR3 spans 13 amino acids. Germline values: CDR1 LNHDA, CDR2 SQIVND (reference sequence). The CDR3 DNA is TGTGCCAGTCAAGACAGGTATAATTCACCCCTCCACTTT. The encoded protein is CASQDRYNSPLHF.

The chain couples TRBV19 to TRBJ1-1; no firm D call. V was clipped by 5 bases and J by 1 base, with 8 bases between them. Germline CDR1 LNHDA, CDR2 SQIVND (reference sequence). The CDR3 sequence is 13 residues long. The CDR3 loop is CASSPTRNTEAFF. For the CDR3, the DNA is TGTGCCAGTAGTCCAACACGGAACACTGAAGCTTTCTTT.

The gene calls are TRBV5-1 and TRBJ2-1; TRBD2 matches at 15 bases. This CDR3 region has 18 residues. CDR1 and CDR2 from the germline V gene are SGHRS and YFSETQ. V lost 3 bases, J lost 7 bases, and 11 bases stayed unmatched. CDR3 sequence (DNA): TGCGCCAGCAGCTCAGGGACTAGCGGGGGGTTAACGGGGAATGAGCAGTTCTTC. Its protein product is CASSSGTSGGLTGNEQFF.

Only one count was recorded for this clone. The CDR3, as DNA: TGTGCCAGCCGCGCGGGGGCCAGCGGGGAGCTGTTTTTT. It is translated as CASRAGASGELFF. The chain links TRBV12-3 or TRBV12-4 to TRBJ2-2; D is perhaps TRBD2 (7 bases). CDR3 length: 13 residues. Deletions cut 8 bases from V and 7 bases from J, with 14 bases between.

This chain connects TRBV19 to TRBJ1-5, with 7 bases that match TRBD1. Germline values: CDR1 LNHDA, CDR2 SQIVND (reference sequence). V lost 7 bases to trimming and J lost 4 bases; unmatched junction nucleotides: 4. The CDR3 spans 13 residues. CDR3 DNA sequence: TGTGCCAGTAATAAGGACAGGAATCAGCCCCAGCATTTT. This translates into CASNKDRNQPQHF.

The chain combines TRBV3-1 (or the pseudogene TRBV3-2) with TRBJ2-5; 10 nucleotides agree with TRBD2. Germline-derived CDR1 and CDR2 are LGHDT and YNNKEL (reference sequence). Trimming cost V 5 bases and J 2 bases; bases outside gene matches: 11. The CDR3 sequence is 17 residues long. CDR3 in amino acids: CASSLIGLAASQETQYF. In DNA, the CDR3 is TGTGCCAGCAGCTTAATCGGACTAGCGGCTTCTCAAGAGACCCAGTACTTC.

The chain is built from TRBV6-5 and TRBJ1-1; D is perhaps TRBD1 (6 bases). V dropped 2 bases and J dropped 8 bases, with 18 bases sitting between them. There are 15 residues in the CDR3. Germline values: CDR1 MNHEY, CDR2 SVGAGI. The CDR3: CASSYHIQGSGEAFF. The CDR3 DNA sequence: TGTGCCAGCAGTTACCACATTCAGGGGTCAGGGGAAGCTTTCTTT.

In nucleotides, the CDR3 is TGTGCCATCAGTGAGTCGCTAGGTCGGGAACCTAACTATGGCTACACCTTC. Amino acids: CAISESLGREPNYGYTF. V and J are TRBV10-3 and TRBJ1-2; no clear D gene. CDR1 and CDR2 (germline): ENHRY, SYGVKD. This CDR3 is built from 17 residues. V lost 0 bases and J 0 bases, leaving 14 bases between the germline ends.

The chain employs TRBV7-9 and TRBJ2-3; 10 bases agree with TRBD2. This CDR3 region has 16 residues. V lost 5 bases and J lost 5; bases outside the gene matches: 10. CDR1 is SEHNR and CDR2 is FQNEAQ in the germline V gene (reference sequence). The CDR3 sequence: CASSPSGTSVGDTQYF. DNA of the CDR3: TGTGCCAGCAGCCCCTCGGGGACTAGCGTTGGAGATACGCAGTATTTT.

The V and J genes are TRBV2 and TRBJ2-7; D is possibly TRBD2 (5 bases). Germline V gene sequence: CDR1 SNHLY, CDR2 FYNNEI. Trimming removed 6 bases at V and 4 bases at J, with 19 bases between. CDR3 length: 15 amino acids. This chain's CDR3 is CASRDAGPGGYEQYF. CDR3 bases: TGTGCCAGCAGGGACGCGGGCCCAGGCGGGTACGAGCAGTACTTC.